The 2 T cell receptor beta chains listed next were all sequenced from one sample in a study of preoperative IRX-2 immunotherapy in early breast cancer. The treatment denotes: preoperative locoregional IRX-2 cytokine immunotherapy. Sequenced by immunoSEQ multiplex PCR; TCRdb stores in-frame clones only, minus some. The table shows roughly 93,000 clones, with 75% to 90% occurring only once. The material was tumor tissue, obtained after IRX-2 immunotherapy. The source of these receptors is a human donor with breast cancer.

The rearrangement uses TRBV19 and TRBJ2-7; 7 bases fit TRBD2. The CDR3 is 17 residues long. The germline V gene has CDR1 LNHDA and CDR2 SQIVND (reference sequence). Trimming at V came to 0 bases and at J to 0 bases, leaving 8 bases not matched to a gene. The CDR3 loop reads CASSIDAAGLNSYEQYF. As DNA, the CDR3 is TGTGCCAGTAGTATAGACGCAGCGGGGCTTAACTCCTACGAGCAGTACTTC.

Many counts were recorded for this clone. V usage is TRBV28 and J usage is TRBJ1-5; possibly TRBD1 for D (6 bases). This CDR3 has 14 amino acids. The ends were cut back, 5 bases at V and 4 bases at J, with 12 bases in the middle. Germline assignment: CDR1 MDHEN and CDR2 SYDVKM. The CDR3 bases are TGTGCCAGCAGTACAGGGAGGAGAAATCAGCCCCAGCATTTT. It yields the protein CASSTGRRNQPQHF.